Listed here are 6 T cell receptor beta chains from one sample, sequenced in a study of blood T cell repertoires in COVID-19. Assay: immunoSEQ multiplex PCR; the TCRdb copy retains only in-frame clones and omits some. This table has 72,000 or so clones, roughly 86% appearing once. The material sequenced was peripheral blood. These receptors came from a man aged 60-69 years with acute or convalescent COVID-19.

The chain is built from TRBV4-1 and TRBJ1-5; the D is unclear. This CDR3 spans 16 amino acids. From germline, CDR1 is MGHRA and CDR2 YSYEKL. V gave up 8 bases and J gave up 0 bases, with 17 bases separating them. CDR3 sequence (DNA): TGCGCCAGCCCTCTCTGGCCTCTAGATAGCAATCAGCCCCAGCATTTT. Its translation is CASPLWPLDSNQPQHF.

The chain is built from TRBV9 and TRBJ1-1; 8 bases fit TRBD1. In germline, CDR1 is SGDLS, CDR2 YYNGEE. With V trimmed by 3 bases and J by 1 base, 5 bases remained unmatched. The CDR3 covers 15 residues. The CDR3 sequence: CASSGGTGGNTEAFF. CDR3 coding DNA: TGTGCCAGCAGCGGGGGGACAGGTGGGAACACTGAAGCTTTCTTT. Variable domain in full (rest from reference TRBV9 and TRBJ1-1): DSGVTQTPKHLITATGQRVTLRCSPRSGDLSVYWYQQSLDQGLQFLIQYYNGEERAKGNILERFSAQQFPDLHSELNLSSLELGDSALYFCASSGGTGGNTEAFFGQGTRLTVV.

Worth noting for this clone: Different DNA sequences within this sample yield the same CDR3. The chain couples TRBV12-3 or TRBV12-4 to TRBJ1-2; the D is unclear. Trimming took 3 bases from V and 5 from J, leaving 10 bases between them. The CDR3 spans 13 residues. This CDR3 reads CASSLSGNYGYTF. CDR3 nucleotides: TGTGCCAGCAGTTTGTCGGGGAATTATGGCTACACCTTC.

This clone was picked up a small number of times. This chain connects TRBV7-9 to TRBJ2-5; TRBD2 matches at 8 bases. The germline V gene has CDR1 SEHNR and CDR2 FQNEAQ (reference sequence). V lost 3 bases, J lost 4 bases, and 1 base stayed unmatched. The CDR3 is made up of 13 amino acids. CDR3 nucleotides: TGTGCCAGCAGCTTCGCGGGGGGAGAGACCCAGTACTTC. This encodes CASSFAGGETQYF.

The chain is built from TRBV6-5 and TRBJ1-2, with a tentative D call TRBD1 (6 bases). CDR1 and CDR2 (germline): MNHEY, SVGAGI. This CDR3 has 11 amino acids. V was pared by 6 bases and J by 4 bases, with 6 bases between. CDR3 DNA: TGTGCCAGCAGGACAGGCTATGGCTACACCTTC. This translates into CASRTGYGYTF.

This rearrangement joins TRBV3-1 (or the pseudogene TRBV3-2) to TRBJ2-1; TRBD1 matches at 7 bases. The CDR3 runs 16 residues. Per the germline V gene, CDR1 is LGHDT and CDR2 is YNNKEL (reference sequence). V gave up 0 bases and J gave up 6 bases; unmatched junction bases: 8. The CDR3 region has the DNA TGTGCCAGCAGCCAAGAGCCGGGACAGAGGTCCAATGAGCAGTTCTTC. This encodes CASSQEPGQRSNEQFF.